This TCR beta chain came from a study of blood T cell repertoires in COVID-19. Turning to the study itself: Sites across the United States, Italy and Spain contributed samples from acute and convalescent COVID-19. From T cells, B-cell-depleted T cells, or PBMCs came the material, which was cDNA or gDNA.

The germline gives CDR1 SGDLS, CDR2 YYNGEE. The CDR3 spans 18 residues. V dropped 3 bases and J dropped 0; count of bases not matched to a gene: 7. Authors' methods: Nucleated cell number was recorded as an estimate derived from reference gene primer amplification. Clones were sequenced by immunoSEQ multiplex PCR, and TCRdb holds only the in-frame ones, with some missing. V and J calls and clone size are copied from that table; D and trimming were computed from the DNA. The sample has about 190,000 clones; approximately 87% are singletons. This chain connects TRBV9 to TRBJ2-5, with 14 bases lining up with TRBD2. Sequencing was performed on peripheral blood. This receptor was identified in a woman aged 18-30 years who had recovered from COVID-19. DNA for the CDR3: TGTGCCAGCAGCGCCGGTCGACTAGCGGGGGGGCACCAAGAGACCCAGTACTTC. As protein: CASSAGRLAGGHQETQYF. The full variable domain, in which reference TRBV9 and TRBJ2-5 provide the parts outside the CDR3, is DSGVTQTPKHLITATGQRVTLRCSPRSGDLSVYWYQQSLDQGLQFLIQYYNGEERAKGNILERFSAQQFPDLHSELNLSSLELGDSALYFCASSAGRLAGGHQETQYFGPGTRLLVL.